Sequencing of this TCR beta chain was carried out in a study of Ad26.COV2.S vaccination and SARS-CoV-2 variants. Across the study: Into the muscle, Ad26.COV2.S was dosed once or twice, 56 days apart.

Study results and limitations: From the TCR breadth and depth analyses, total T cell responses may have been underestimated.

Treatment indicated: about 20 received Ad26.COV2.S at low or high dose, single or two shots; a few received placebo; per-sample allocation not given. Collection of the samples took place on day 63 after the first injection of vaccine or placebo. A note on this clone: Antigen unknown.

CDR1 and CDR2 from the germline V gene are SGDLS and YYNGEE. This CDR3 region has 18 residues. V was pared by 1 base and J by 0 bases, with 14 bases between. Some clones are missing from TCRdb's copy, which holds only in-frame ones; the method was immunoSEQ multiplex PCR. This sample has a few hundred thousand clones, with 80% to 90% found just once. The input for sequencing was peripheral blood, taken in a trial of Ad26.COV2.S vaccine versus placebo. The chain joins TRBV9 to TRBJ2-6; D is ambiguous. The clonotype originates from a person aged 18-60 years who received the Ad26.COV2.S COVID-19 vaccine or a placebo. The CDR3 sequence is CASSVQILSPSGANVLTF. In DNA, the CDR3 is TGTGCCAGCAGCGTACAAATTTTATCGCCCTCTGGGGCCAACGTCCTGACTTTC. Looking up the rest from reference TRBV9 and TRBJ2-6 gives the full variable domain: DSGVTQTPKHLITATGQRVTLRCSPRSGDLSVYWYQQSLDQGLQFLIQYYNGEERAKGNILERFSAQQFPDLHSELNLSSLELGDSALYFCASSVQILSPSGANVLTFGAGSRLTVL.